A selection of T cell receptor beta chains follows, all from one sample in a study of T cell responses to AZD1222 COVID-19 vaccine. Clones were sequenced by immunoSEQ multiplex PCR, and TCRdb holds only the in-frame ones, with some missing. This repertoire shows roughly 100,000 clones, approximately 89% found once; its top ten account for roughly 22%. The starting material was peripheral blood, obtained on day 0 of AZD1222 vaccination. The receptors come from an adult in good health. Both conserved end residues are part of each CDR3. Size values are once, few and many counts, or a class for expanded clones, and some rows have none.

V: TRBV9
size: -
CDR3: CASSGSQETQYF

V: TRBV2
size: once
CDR3: CASSGVGTSGRDEQFF

V: TRBV30
size: -
CDR3: CAWSRPYSNQPQHF

V: TRBV6-2/TRBV6-3
size: -
CDR3: CASSFQGEWTEAFF

V: TRBV4-3
size: few
CDR3: CASSHEPPGAGELFF

V: TRBV10-3
size: -
CDR3: CAISESLAGSGNEQFF

V: TRBV5-4
size: -
CDR3: CASSSQRGSNEQFF

V: TRBV6-2/TRBV6-3
size: -
CDR3: CASIPGTGVPHEQYF

V: TRBV5-1
size: few
CDR3: CASRTGGTSGLYNEQFF

V: TRBV6-5
size: -
CDR3: CASRTGQIYYGYTF

V: TRBV7-8
size: -
CDR3: CASSEGQGAVSNQPQHF

V: TRBV6-5
size: -
CDR3: CASRTTGYEQYF

V: TRBV4-3
size: -
CDR3: CASSQEGLFVAGYTF

V: TRBV7-7
size: -
CDR3: CASSLAGQDAQYF

V: TRBV7-2
size: few
CDR3: CASSLGLGGWNSPLHF

V: TRBV6-6
size: once
CDR3: CASSADYRGNTIYF

V: TRBV9
size: -
CDR3: CASSVESTSYNEQFF

V: TRBV19
size: -
CDR3: CASSIAGYDQPQHF

V: TRBV28
size: -
CDR3: CASSPGRLSGNTIYF

V: TRBV13
size: -
CDR3: CASSLPGLVTDTQYF

V: TRBV6-2/TRBV6-3
size: -
CDR3: CASSPSGETQYF

V: TRBV6-2/TRBV6-3
size: -
CDR3: CASSYSQGSYGYTF

V: TRBV19
size: -
CDR3: CASRVSWARVKNTEAFF

V: TRBV7-9
size: -
CDR3: CASSLSPGGTNTIYF

V: TRBV3-1/TRBV3-2
size: -
CDR3: CASSQRGATNQPQHF

V: TRBV6-1
size: -
CDR3: CASSEVGSHYEQYF

V: TRBV12-5
size: -
CDR3: CASGLGPGQELYSNQPQHF

V: TRBV2
size: -
CDR3: CASSEGPSGANVLTF

V: TRBV19
size: -
CDR3: CASSLQGGNQPQHF

V: TRBV7-9
size: -
CDR3: CASSLDEGASGGYTF

V: TRBV6-2/TRBV6-3
size: -
CDR3: CASSYAGHLSTEKLFF

V: TRBV5-4
size: -
CDR3: CASSLHTGVYGYTF

V: TRBV3-1/TRBV3-2
size: -
CDR3: CASSPVGTSYGYTF

V: TRBV30
size: -
CDR3: CAWSTTMNEKLFF

V: TRBV5-1
size: -
CDR3: CASSEGRGYTF

V: TRBV7-2
size: -
CDR3: CASIQRSGIRETQYF

V: TRBV6-2/TRBV6-3
size: -
CDR3: CASSYPVYEQYF

V: TRBV15
size: -
CDR3: CATSRDISTDTQYF

V: TRBV10-3
size: -
CDR3: CATEDDRETDTQYF

V: TRBV29-1
size: few
CDR3: CSVRTGRENTEAFF

V: TRBV12-3/TRBV12-4
size: -
CDR3: CASSLKGGRQFF

V: TRBV25-1
size: -
CDR3: CASSEYFVPYLGEQYF

V: TRBV6-1
size: -
CDR3: CASGTQETQYF

V: TRBV14
size: few
CDR3: CASSHGVNEKLFF

V: TRBV19
size: -
CDR3: CASRGETEQFF

V: TRBV7-2
size: -
CDR3: CASSPSGTAIGKLFF